The 31 T cell receptor beta chains reported below all come from one sample, sequenced in a study of chemoradiotherapy in HPV16-positive cancers. Profiling relied on immunoSEQ multiplex PCR, and the TCRdb table lists in-frame clones only, not all of them. The profile covers under 15,000 clones, with approximately 85% appearing a single time and approximately 1% taken by the ten largest. Sampling was conducted from a patient who underwent chemoradiotherapy. The receptor set was obtained from a human donor with HPV-associated anogenital cancer.

This clone was counted between two and nine times. The rearrangement uses TRBV4-1 and TRBJ2-3, with 8 bases identical to TRBD1. CDR1 is MGHRA, CDR2 YSYEKL, per germline. The V gene end was trimmed by 0 bases and the J gene end by 7 bases; junction bases not matched to a gene: 6. CDR3 length: 15 residues. The CDR3: CASSQDPGGANTQYF. In nucleotides, the CDR3 is TGCGCCAGCAGCCAAGATCCAGGGGGCGCAAATACGCAGTATTTT.

The gene calls are TRBV5-4 and TRBJ2-7, with TRBD1 matching 7 bases. J was trimmed by 2 bases and V by 5 bases; bases with no gene match: 7. Germline CDR1 is SGHNT and CDR2 is YYREEE (reference sequence). This CDR3 has 14 amino acids. This chain's CDR3 is CASSSGQPTYEQYF. For the CDR3, the DNA is TGTGCCAGCAGTTCGGGACAGCCGACCTACGAGCAGTACTTC.

The chain uses TRBV18 and TRBJ1-6; D remains unclear. The CDR3 is made up of 15 amino acids. Germline CDR1 reads KGHSH; CDR2 reads LQKENI. The V end lost 4 bases, the J end lost 4 bases, and 11 bases lay between the germline ends. The CDR3 here is CASSLETRYNSPLHF. CDR3 bases: TGTGCCAGCTCACTCGAGACCAGATATAATTCACCCCTCCACTTT.

The J gene is TRBJ2-5, the V gene TRBV19, with unresolved D. With the DNA end fitting TRBJ2-7 better, the J assignment may be wrong. The CDR3 totals 14 residues. CDR1 is LNHDA and CDR2 is SQIVND in the germline V gene (reference sequence). The CDR3 reads CASSIGVDGYEQYF. CDR3 DNA: TGTGCCAGTAGTATAGGGGTTGATGGCTACGAGCAGTACTTC.

The chain employs TRBV15 and TRBJ2-2; D gene unclear. The germline CDR1 and CDR2 sequences are LNHNV and YYDKDF (reference sequence). This CDR3 is 13 amino acids long. Trimming left V 3 bases short and J 6 bases short, with 8 bases between. DNA for the CDR3: TGTGCCACCAGCAGCAGTCTCCCCGGGGAGCTGTTTTTT. Translated: CATSSSLPGELFF.

The chain carries TRBV27 and TRBJ2-7; the D is unclear. Germline V gene sequence: CDR1 MNHEY, CDR2 SMNVEV (reference sequence). The CDR3 loop spans 16 amino acids. V lost 5 bases and J 0 bases, leaving 17 bases between the germline ends. The CDR3 is CASSTGGASYSYEQYF. CDR3 in DNA: TGTGCCAGCAGTACCGGCGGAGCTTCCTACTCCTACGAGCAGTACTTC.

The chain combines TRBV6-5 with TRBJ1-2; 8 bases are a match to TRBD1. The V gene end was trimmed by 6 bases and the J gene end by 4 bases; junction bases not matched to a gene: 7. Per germline, CDR1 MNHEY and CDR2 SVGAGI. This CDR3 is 14 amino acids long. CDR3 sequence: CASSLTDRGYGYTF. The CDR3 bases are TGTGCCAGCAGCCTCACCGACAGGGGCTATGGCTACACCTTC.

The V and J genes are TRBV5-4 and TRBJ1-6; D uncertain. In germline, CDR1 is SGHNT, CDR2 YYREEE (reference sequence). V lost 0 bases and J 0 bases, leaving 10 bases between the germline ends. CDR3 length: 17 amino acids. CDR3 loop: CASSLGAGASYNSPLHF. The CDR3 DNA reads TGTGCCAGCAGCTTGGGTGCAGGTGCCTCCTATAATTCACCCCTCCACTTT.

The rearrangement uses TRBV30 and TRBJ1-5; D is ambiguous. This CDR3 is 13 amino acids long. The germline gives CDR1 GTSNPN, CDR2 SVGIG (reference sequence). V shed 0 bases and J shed 1 base, with 4 bases lying between them. CDR3 loop: CAWSVGSNQPQHF. The CDR3 DNA is TGTGCCTGGAGTGTTGGAAGCAATCAGCCCCAGCATTTT. Combining the CDR3 with reference TRBV30 and TRBJ1-5 gives the whole variable domain SQTIHQWPATLVQPVGSPLSLECTVEGTSNPNLYWYRQAAGRGLQLLFYSVGIGQISSEVPQNLSASRPQDRQFILSSKKLLLSDSGFYLCAWSVGSNQPQHFGDGTRLSIL.

V usage is TRBV5-1 and J usage is TRBJ1-4; TRBD1 might be the D (6 bases). Trimming took off 3 bases at V and 8 bases at J, with 14 bases between the two ends. CDR1 is SGHRS, CDR2 YFSETQ, per germline. This CDR3 spans 14 amino acids. CDR3 in DNA: TGCGCCAGCAGCTCAACAGGGTTTCAGGAAAAACTGTTTTTT. As protein: CASSSTGFQEKLFF.

The gene calls are TRBV4-1 and TRBJ2-7; TRBD1 matches 10 bases. The CDR3 spans 15 residues. J gave up 4 bases and V 5 bases, and 8 bases lay outside the gene matches. In germline, CDR1 is MGHRA, CDR2 YSYEKL. CDR3 sequence reads: CASSEPGQGTYEQYF. CDR3 in DNA: TGCGCCAGCAGCGAGCCGGGACAGGGGACTTACGAGCAGTACTTC.

This clone has a handful of counts. This chain links TRBV6-5 with TRBJ1-6; D remains ambiguous. There are 12 residues in the CDR3. The germline V gene encodes CDR1 MNHEY and CDR2 SVGAGI. Trimming stripped 6 bases from V and 8 bases from J, with 8 bases between. The CDR3 loop is CASRTQDSPLHF. DNA of the CDR3: TGTGCCAGCAGGACCCAAGATTCACCCCTCCACTTT.

This clone occurred a few times. The chain links TRBV4-1 to TRBJ1-2; 11 nucleotides agree with TRBD1. Germline V gene data show CDR1 as MGHRA and CDR2 as YSYEKL. The CDR3 contains 14 residues. V lost 3 bases, J lost 4 bases, and 1 base stayed unmatched. The CDR3 loop is CASSQGTGGYGYTF. As DNA, the CDR3 is TGCGCCAGCAGCCAGGGGACAGGGGGCTATGGCTACACCTTC.

The rearrangement joins TRBV11-2 to TRBJ2-5, with 7 positions matching TRBD2. The CDR3 consists of 17 residues. V lost 5 bases and J lost 2; bases outside the gene matches: 14. Per germline, CDR1 SGHAT and CDR2 FQNNGV. CDR3 DNA: TGTGCCAGCAGCATTACGGGGGGAGGGACCGGGCAAGAGACCCAGTACTTC. This gives the protein CASSITGGGTGQETQYF.

The chain couples TRBV5-8 to TRBJ2-2, with 7 bases that match TRBD1. Per the germline V gene, CDR1 is SGHTS and CDR2 is YDEGEE. The CDR3 consists of 15 residues. The V gene end was trimmed by 9 bases and the J gene end by 2 bases; junction bases not matched to a gene: 10. The CDR3 loop is CAIPGQYLNTGELFF. CDR3 sequence (DNA): TGTGCCATCCCGGGACAGTACCTTAACACCGGGGAGCTGTTTTTT.

The chain combines TRBV30 with TRBJ2-2, with unresolved D. Trimming pared 0 bases from V and 5 bases from J, leaving 10 bases between. In germline, CDR1 is GTSNPN, CDR2 SVGIG (reference sequence). The CDR3 covers 14 residues. CDR3 bases: TGTGCCTGGAGTGTACCTGGGCTAACCGGGGAGCTGTTTTTT. Protein sequence: CAWSVPGLTGELFF.

The chain recombines TRBV13 with TRBJ2-1, with 14 positions matching TRBD2. Trimming removed 4 bases from V and 12 bases from J; junction bases left unmatched: 8. The CDR3 length is 15 residues. Looked up from germline, CDR1 is PRHDT and CDR2 is FYEKMQ (reference sequence). In DNA, the CDR3 is TGTGCCAGCAGCTCCAGGACTAGCGGGGGGACCATGCAGTTCTTC. It specifies CASSSRTSGGTMQFF.

The genes are TRBV2 and TRBJ1-6, with a weak D call TRBD1 (6 bases). The V end was cut by 3 bases, the J end by 9 bases, with 12 bases between. Germline CDR1 and CDR2: SNHLY and FYNNEI. The CDR3 covers 14 residues. The CDR3 DNA is TGTGCCAGCAGTGAGAACAGGGAAAGTTCACCCCTCCACTTT. This sequence encodes CASSENRESSPLHF.

The rearrangement links TRBV7-9 to TRBJ1-2; 8 positions match TRBD1. The CDR3 extends over 14 amino acids. The J segment lost 4 bases and the V segment lost 4 bases, leaving 5 bases of the junction unmatched. The germline CDR1 and CDR2 sequences are SEHNR and FQNEAQ (reference sequence). CDR3 protein: CASSSGQGVYGYTF. The CDR3 DNA reads TGTGCCAGCAGCTCAGGACAGGGAGTCTATGGCTACACCTTC.

The chain couples TRBV28 to TRBJ1-2; D is ambiguous. Germline CDR1 is MDHEN and CDR2 is SYDVKM. The CDR3 is 14 amino acids. V lost 5 bases and J 2 bases, leaving 12 bases between the germline ends. The CDR3 region has the DNA TGTGCCAGCAGTCCCTCGGCGAGAAACTATGGCTACACCTTC. Amino acid sequence: CASSPSARNYGYTF.

V and J are TRBV6-1 and TRBJ1-1; D remains ambiguous. CDR3 size: 13 residues. The V end was cut by 1 base, the J end by 4 bases, with 7 bases between. The germline V gene has CDR1 MNHNS and CDR2 SASEGT. The CDR3: CASSEGLLTEAFF. The CDR3 DNA follows: TGTGCCAGCAGTGAAGGGCTTCTCACTGAAGCTTTCTTT.

The chain joins TRBV5-6 to TRBJ1-2; D gene ambiguous. Trimming took 4 bases from V and 6 from J, leaving 13 bases between them. Germline-derived CDR1 and CDR2 are SGHDT and YYEEEE. This CDR3 comprises 13 residues. The CDR3 sequence is CASSPGLVDGYTF. The CDR3 bases are TGTGCCAGCAGCCCTGGGCTGGTAGATGGCTACACCTTC. Drawing the rest from reference TRBV5-6 and TRBJ1-2, the complete variable domain is DAGVTQSPTHLIKTRGQQVTLRCSPKSGHDTVSWYQQALGQGPQFIFQYYEEEERQRGNFPDRFSGHQFPNYSSELNVNALLLGDSALYLCASSPGLVDGYTFGSGTRLTVV.

This sequence joins TRBV19 and TRBJ1-2; 7 bases align to TRBD1. The ends lost 5 bases at V and 4 bases at J; junction bases unmatched: 7. Germline lookup yields CDR1 LNHDA and CDR2 SQIVND (reference sequence). This CDR3 is built from 14 residues. CDR3 nucleotide sequence: TGTGCCAGTAGTTCACAGGGGCGCGGCTATGGCTACACCTTC. Residues: CASSSQGRGYGYTF.

The genes are TRBV5-6 and TRBJ2-5, with D possibly TRBD2 on 6 matching bases. Germline loops: CDR1 SGHDT, CDR2 YYEEEE. The CDR3 totals 14 residues. Trimming stripped 0 bases from V and 4 bases from J, with 10 bases between. The CDR3 protein is CASSLARGRETQYF. For the CDR3, the DNA is TGTGCCAGCAGCTTGGCGCGGGGTCGAGAGACCCAGTACTTC.

The gene calls are TRBV5-4 and TRBJ1-2, with TRBD1 matching over 8 bases. The CDR3 contains 14 residues. Germline CDR1 reads SGHNT; CDR2 reads YYREEE (reference sequence). Unmatched junction bases numbered 10, after V lost 4 bases and J lost 8 bases. The CDR3 spells CASSPVRGRMGYTF. The CDR3 DNA is TGTGCCAGCAGCCCAGTCAGGGGGCGCATGGGCTACACCTTC.

The chain couples TRBV29-1 to TRBJ2-2; TRBD2 is a possible D gene (7 bases). Trimming removed 4 bases at V and 3 bases at J, with 12 bases between. Germline assignment: CDR1 SQVTM and CDR2 ANQGSEA. CDR3 size: 14 residues. The CDR3 sequence: CSVGEGGDTGELFF. The CDR3 DNA follows: TGCAGCGTTGGAGAGGGGGGGGACACCGGGGAGCTGTTTTTT.

V is TRBV14 and J is TRBJ1-2, with D tentatively TRBD1 (6 bases). Deletions cut 1 base from V and 3 bases from J, with 12 bases between. The CDR3 extends over 15 amino acids. Germline V gene sequence: CDR1 SGHDN, CDR2 FVKESK. In DNA, the CDR3 is TGTGCCAGCAGCCAAGTCGGGGGCTTCGACTATGGCTACACCTTC. Amino acids: CASSQVGGFDYGYTF.

The rearrangement links TRBV11-2 to TRBJ2-7; D is undetermined. The CDR3 consists of 11 residues. Germline assignment: CDR1 SGHAT and CDR2 FQNNGV. The V and J ends lost 5 bases and 4 bases respectively, with 6 bases between them. The CDR3 nucleotides read TGTGCCAGCAGCCCAAGGTACGAGCAGTACTTC. This codes for CASSPRYEQYF. The complete variable domain, with remaining parts taken from reference TRBV11-2 and TRBJ2-7, reads EAGVAQSPRYKIIEKRQSVAFWCNPISGHATLYWYQQILGQGPKLLIQFQNNGVVDDSQLPKDRFSAERLKGVDSTLKIQPAKLEDSAVYLCASSPRYEQYFGPGTRLTVT.

In its sample, this clone was seen once. The chain uses TRBV7-9 and TRBJ2-5; TRBD2 agrees at 8 bases. The ends lost 5 bases at V and 3 bases at J; junction bases unmatched: 14. This CDR3 region has 17 residues. Germline V lookup: CDR1 SEHNR, CDR2 FQNEAQ (reference sequence). The chain's CDR3 is CASSPRGSSGAKETQYF. DNA of the CDR3: TGTGCCAGCAGCCCACGGGGGAGTAGCGGGGCCAAAGAGACCCAGTACTTC. The full variable domain, rest sourced from reference TRBV7-9 and TRBJ2-5, is DTGVSQNPRHKITKRGQNVTFRCDPISEHNRLYWYRQTLGQGPEFLTYFQNEAQLEKSRLLSDRFSAERPKGSFSTLEIQRTEQGDSAMYLCASSPRGSSGAKETQYFGPGTRLLVL.

The chain employs TRBV7-9 and TRBJ1-3; 7 nucleotides line up with TRBD1. V was pared by 7 bases and J by 0 bases, with 6 bases of the junction left unmatched. CDR1 is SEHNR and CDR2 is FQNEAQ in the germline V gene (reference sequence). CDR3 length: 15 residues. The CDR3 region is CASNEGASSGNTIYF. CDR3 in DNA: TGTGCCAGCAACGAGGGGGCTAGCTCTGGAAACACCATATATTTT.

The chain recombines TRBV18 with TRBJ2-5; 9 bases map to TRBD1. Per germline, CDR1 KGHSH and CDR2 LQKENI. J gave up 4 bases and V 3 bases, and 9 bases lay outside the gene matches. The CDR3 runs 16 residues. The CDR3, as DNA: TGTGCCAGCTCACCCGGGACAGGGACGAGTGCAGAGACCCAGTACTTC. Amino acid sequence: CASSPGTGTSAETQYF.